These 20 T cell receptor beta chains were all obtained from the same sample, sequenced in a study of T cells in Graves' hyperthyroidism and ophthalmopathy. The source material, RNA transcripts, was used to amplify TCR beta CDR3 regions. An initial round of RT-PCR targeting the TCR CDR3 relied on the HTBI primer set. One entry per CDR3 protein results from TCRdb running MiXCR on the multiplex PCR reads. The sample has about 720,000 distinct CDR3 sequences; about a sixth are singletons. Sequenced material: blood. Receptors were obtained from a man aged 18-30 years with Graves' hyperthyroidism.

This chain links TRBV19 with TRBJ2-7; 10 bases agree with TRBD2. Germline-derived CDR1 and CDR2 are LNHDA and SQIVND (reference sequence). The CDR3 loop spans 16 amino acids. V shed 4 bases, J shed 4 bases, and the junction held 10 bases outside the gene matches. CDR3 sequence (DNA): TGTGCCAGTAGTAGTTCTAGCGGGAGCTGGCAGTACGAGCAGTACTTC. This gives the protein CASSSSSGSWQYEQYF.

The CDR3 sequence: CAIRGANVLTF. The CDR3 DNA reads as TGTGCCATCCGGGGGGCCAACGTCCTGACTTTC. This chain links TRBV7-9 with TRBJ2-6; D ambiguous. V was trimmed by 10 bases and J by 4 bases, leaving 5 bases between them. Per germline, CDR1 SEHNR and CDR2 FQNEAQ (reference sequence). This CDR3 comprises 11 residues.

At least ten counts were recorded for this clonotype. The V and J genes are TRBV10-3 and TRBJ2-1, with D unresolved. Deletions cut 6 bases from V and 8 bases from J, with 14 bases between. This CDR3 has 13 residues. The germline V gene encodes CDR1 ENHRY and CDR2 SYGVKD. The CDR3 sequence is CAISGSGSDEQFF. The CDR3 region has the DNA TGTGCCATCAGCGGGTCCGGTTCTGATGAGCAGTTCTTC.

This clonotype was observed at least ten times. This chain joins TRBV30 and TRBJ2-1; TRBD2 matches 9 bases. After removal of 1 base from V and 7 bases from J, the junction contained 2 bases not matched to a gene. Looked up from germline, CDR1 is GTSNPN and CDR2 is SVGIG (reference sequence). This CDR3 has 13 amino acids. CDR3 region: CAWSALAGNEQFF. The CDR3 bases are TGTGCCTGGAGTGCCCTAGCGGGAAATGAGCAGTTCTTC.

This clonotype has a count of ten or more. The chain couples TRBV7-2 to TRBJ2-5; TRBD2 aligns across 9 bases. The CDR3 length is 18 residues. With 5 bases clipped from V and 7 bases from J, the junction kept 20 bases outside the gene matches. Germline V lookup: CDR1 SGHTA, CDR2 FQGNSA. The DNA for the CDR3 is TGTGCCAGCAGCCCCCCCGGTGGGCTAGCGGGAAGAATGGGGACCCAGTACTTC. It translates to CASSPPGGLAGRMGTQYF.

The J gene is TRBJ2-3, the V gene TRBV6-5, with D perhaps TRBD1 (6 bases). V was pared by 3 bases and J by 6 bases, with 13 bases between. Germline CDR1 and CDR2: MNHEY and SVGAGI. This CDR3 has 14 amino acids. The CDR3 is CASSYRTARDTQYF. In nucleotides, the CDR3 is TGTGCCAGCAGTTATAGGACAGCCCGCGATACGCAGTATTTT.

This clonotype was observed a few times. The chain is built from TRBV10-3 and TRBJ2-5; the D gene is possibly TRBD1 (6 bases). Deletions cut 6 bases from V and 1 base from J, with 12 bases between. Germline V lookup: CDR1 ENHRY, CDR2 SYGVKD. The CDR3 consists of 14 residues. This CDR3 is CAIRLGQSQETQYF. CDR3 DNA: TGTGCCATCAGGCTAGGACAGAGCCAAGAGACCCAGTACTTC.

This clonotype was observed at least ten times. This chain joins TRBV9 and TRBJ2-7; possibly TRBD2 for D (7 bases). Germline values: CDR1 SGDLS, CDR2 YYNGEE. V lost 4 bases and J lost 6, with 11 bases in between. The CDR3 contains 12 residues. Here the CDR3 reads CASSPGGGEQYF. The CDR3 region has the DNA TGTGCCAGCAGCCCGGGGGGCGGCGAGCAGTACTTC.

This clonotype appeared a few times. This chain connects TRBV28 to TRBJ1-2, with D maybe TRBD1 (6 bases). The CDR3 contains 16 residues. Trimming took 4 bases from V and 4 from J, leaving 19 bases between them. Germline values: CDR1 MDHEN, CDR2 SYDVKM. CDR3 in amino acids: CASSSLGQGPLYGYTF. In DNA, the CDR3 is TGTGCCAGCAGTTCCCTCGGGCAGGGGCCCCTCTATGGCTACACCTTC.

This clonotype showed up many times. V gene TRBV20-1 combines with J gene TRBJ2-5, with 7 bases that match TRBD2. CDR3 size: 15 residues. Germline-derived CDR1 and CDR2 are DFQATT and SNEGSKA (reference sequence). Trimming at V came to 3 bases and at J to 5 bases, leaving 12 bases not matched to a gene. DNA of the CDR3: TGCAGTGCTAGCATAGGGAGGGCCCTTGGGGAGACCCAGTACTTC. It is translated as CSASIGRALGETQYF.

The chain links TRBV11-3 to TRBJ2-1; TRBD2 is a possible D gene (6 bases). The CDR3 totals 15 residues. Deletions cut 5 bases from V and 3 bases from J, with 14 bases between. The V gene's germline CDR1 is SGHNT and CDR2 YENEEA. CDR3 nucleotides: TGTGCCAGCAGCCCCCAGGGCGGGGACTACAATGAGCAGTTCTTC. This codes for CASSPQGGDYNEQFF.

About this clonotype itself: This may come from a read error, since a much larger clone is one base off. The chain recombines TRBV24-1 with TRBJ2-1; D call uncertain. The J call may be mistaken, given a closer DNA end match to TRBJ2-7. Germline V gene data show CDR1 as KGHDR and CDR2 as SFDVKD. This CDR3 contains 12 residues. The CDR3 nucleotides are TGTGCCACCAGTGATCCGTACAATGAGCAGTACTTC. Its protein product is CATSDPYNEQYF.

The chain carries TRBV19 and TRBJ2-1; TRBD2 matches 10 bases. V lost 6 bases, J lost 6 bases, and 5 bases stayed unmatched. The CDR3 spans 14 residues. Germline lookup yields CDR1 LNHDA and CDR2 SQIVND (reference sequence). CDR3 amino acids: CASSHWTSGNEQFF. In DNA, the CDR3 is TGTGCCAGTAGCCACTGGACTAGCGGCAATGAGCAGTTCTTC.

This clonotype has at least ten counts. V is TRBV7-9 and J is TRBJ2-7, with TRBD2 identical over 9 bases. Germline-derived CDR1 and CDR2 are SEHNR and FQNEAQ (reference sequence). The CDR3 length is 15 residues. V shed 6 bases and J 5 bases; nucleotides not matched to a gene: 11. CDR3 bases: TGTGCCAGCAGTGCGACTAGCGGCATCCCTGACGAGCAGTACTTC. It encodes CASSATSGIPDEQYF.

This clonotype was counted ten times or more. This chain links TRBV7-9 with TRBJ1-2; 7 positions agree with TRBD1. The V gene end was trimmed by 6 bases and the J gene end by 3 bases; junction bases not matched to a gene: 13. CDR3 length equals 16 residues. Germline CDR1 reads SEHNR; CDR2 reads FQNEAQ (reference sequence). The CDR3, as DNA: TGTGCCAGCAGATCTAGAAGGCTGGGGACAGACTATGGCTACACCTTC. Translating it yields CASRSRRLGTDYGYTF.

The chain combines TRBV10-3 with TRBJ1-2; 8 nucleotides align to TRBD1. The CDR3 totals 14 residues. Germline V gene sequence: CDR1 ENHRY, CDR2 SYGVKD. V shed 4 bases and J 4 bases; nucleotides not matched to a gene: 5. CDR3 bases: TGTGCCATCAGTGGGGTAACAGGGGGCTATGGCTACACCTTC. It yields the protein CAISGVTGGYGYTF.

This clonotype was picked up many times. This chain joins TRBV12-3 or TRBV12-4 and TRBJ1-1, with TRBD1 identical over 9 bases. The CDR3 runs 13 residues. V was pared by 7 bases and J by 4 bases, with 4 bases of the junction left unmatched. CDR3 region: CASKNRGPTEAFF. CDR3 DNA sequence: TGTGCCAGCAAAAACAGGGGGCCCACTGAAGCTTTCTTT.

This clonotype came up many times. The chain employs TRBV28 and TRBJ1-1; no definite D call. Trimming took off 6 bases at V and 2 bases at J, with 13 bases between the two ends. The CDR3 length is 14 residues. Germline V gene sequence: CDR1 MDHEN, CDR2 SYDVKM. The CDR3 DNA sequence: TGTGCCAGCAGCTTCTACGGTGCTAACACTGAAGCTTTCTTT. Its translation: CASSFYGANTEAFF.

This clonotype was picked up many times. The rearrangement joins TRBV12-5 to TRBJ1-1; TRBD1 matches 9 bases. The V and J ends lost 2 bases and 0 bases, in that order; junction bases with no gene match: 7. CDR1 and CDR2 (germline): LGHNT, FRNRAP. The CDR3 extends over 17 amino acids. The CDR3 bases are TGTGCTAGTGGTTTGCTCCGGACAGGGGAATTGAACACTGAAGCTTTCTTT. As protein: CASGLLRTGELNTEAFF. Filled out from reference TRBV12-5 and TRBJ1-1, the complete variable domain reads DARVTQTPRHKVTEMGQEVTMRCQPILGHNTVFWYRQTMMQGLELLAYFRNRAPLDDSGMPKDRFSAEMPDATLATLKIQPSEPRDSAVYFCASGLLRTGELNTEAFFGQGTRLTVV.

There are a few counts of this clonotype. The chain links TRBV27 to TRBJ2-7, with TRBD2 identical over 8 bases. The V gene's germline CDR1 is MNHEY and CDR2 SMNVEV (reference sequence). V trimming: 4 bases; J trimming: 6 bases; junction bases outside the gene matches: 11. There are 15 residues in the CDR3. DNA for the CDR3: TGTGCCAGCAGTTCGACTAGCGCAGTGGGTCTCGAGCAGTACTTC. Residues: CASSSTSAVGLEQYF.